These 19 T cell receptor beta chains were sequenced from one sample in a study of T cell repertoires in cytomegalovirus infection. TCRdb called the reads again in MiXCR, with one record for every CDR3 protein. The data show about 230,000 distinct CDR3 sequences, about 23% seen once. Input material: CD8+ T cells from PBMCs. The receptors shown here come from a human donor in good health (CMV status not recorded). Some clones in this sample may be carry-over from other donors' samples.

This clonotype appeared many times. The chain links TRBV9 to TRBJ1-1; D not certain. The CDR3 covers 14 residues. V was cut by 2 bases and J by 5 bases, with 13 bases left in between. CDR1 and CDR2 (germline): SGDLS, YYNGEE. CDR3 sequence reads: CASSVLGVETEAFF. Here the CDR3 DNA reads TGTGCCAGCAGCGTTTTAGGAGTAGAAACTGAAGCTTTCTTT.

This clonotype was seen repeatedly, ten times or more. The rearrangement links TRBV28 to TRBJ2-2; D assignment may be TRBD1 or TRBD2 (5 bases each). Germline V gene data show CDR1 as MDHEN and CDR2 as SYDVKM. Trimming took off 3 bases at V and 5 bases at J, with 13 bases between the two ends. The CDR3 loop spans 15 amino acids. This CDR3 is CASSFRGERTGELFF. The CDR3 DNA follows: TGTGCCAGCAGTTTCCGAGGGGAACGGACCGGGGAGCTGTTTTTT.

This clonotype has at least ten counts. The chain has TRBV7-2 and TRBJ1-6, with 8 bases identical to TRBD1. V shed 3 bases, J shed 7 bases, and the junction held 2 bases outside the gene matches. This CDR3 is built from 14 residues. Germline assignment: CDR1 SGHTA and CDR2 FQGNSA. The CDR3 here is CASSLTGANSPLHF. CDR3 DNA sequence: TGTGCCAGCAGCTTGACAGGGGCCAATTCACCCCTCCACTTT.

The sample holds many counts of this clonotype. The chain recombines TRBV28 with TRBJ2-7, with a weak D call TRBD1 (6 bases). The CDR3 extends over 17 amino acids. V was cut by 2 bases and J by 0 bases, with 17 bases left in between. Germline CDR1 and CDR2: MDHEN and SYDVKM. The DNA of the CDR3 is TGTGCCAGCAGTTTAACGGTAAGGGACATGCCCTCCTACGAGCAGTACTTC. This encodes CASSLTVRDMPSYEQYF.

The J gene is TRBJ2-1, the V gene TRBV6-2 or TRBV6-3, with 12 bases identical to TRBD2. Germline loops: CDR1 MNHEY, CDR2 SVGEGT. The CDR3 extends over 16 amino acids. With V trimmed by 0 bases and J by 8 bases, 5 bases remained unmatched. The CDR3 DNA is TGTGCCAGCAGTTACTCAGAACTAGCGGGGGGATATGAGCAGTTCTTC. Translation gives CASSYSELAGGYEQFF.

This clonotype was detected ten times or more. The chain recombines TRBV7-6 with TRBJ1-1, with TRBD1 as a possible D gene (6 bases). The V end lost 4 bases, the J end lost 1 base, and 10 bases lay between the germline ends. CDR1 is SGHVS, CDR2 FNYEAQ, per germline. CDR3 length: 14 amino acids. CDR3 nucleotides: TGTGCCAGCAGCTGGGGGGGGCCGAACACTGAAGCTTTCTTT. As protein: CASSWGGPNTEAFF.

There are a few counts of this clonotype. The chain joins TRBV7-3 to TRBJ1-1, with D unclear. The length of the CDR3 is 10 residues. Trimming removed 4 bases from V and 7 bases from J, with 4 bases in between. Per germline, CDR1 SGHTA and CDR2 FQGTGA. The CDR3 spells CASSYLEAFF. The CDR3 nucleotides read TGTGCCAGCAGCTATCTTGAAGCTTTCTTT.

The chain uses TRBV28 and TRBJ2-3; 9 bases fit TRBD2. Germline CDR1 MDHEN, CDR2 SYDVKM. The CDR3 is 14 amino acids. The trim removed 8 bases at V and 3 bases at J, leaving 6 bases unmatched. CDR3 bases: TGTGCCAGCGGGGGACTAGCTGTAACAGATACGCAGTATTTT. This translates into CASGGLAVTDTQYF.

This clonotype was observed at least ten times. The chain employs TRBV28 and TRBJ1-1; D call uncertain. The CDR3 totals 12 residues. CDR1 is MDHEN, CDR2 SYDVKM, per germline. The V end was cut by 3 bases, the J end by 8 bases, with 10 bases between. The CDR3 nucleotides are TGTGCCAGCAGTTTCCCCCCCAAAGAAGCTTTCTTT. Translating it yields CASSFPPKEAFF. Drawing the rest from reference TRBV28 and TRBJ1-1, the complete variable domain is DVKVTQSSRYLVKRTGEKVFLECVQDMDHENMFWYRQDPGLGLRLIYFSYDVKMKEKGDIPEGYSVSREKKERFSLILESASTNQTSMYLCASSFPPKEAFFGQGTRLTVV.

This clonotype has at least ten counts. V gene TRBV7-2 combines with J gene TRBJ2-7, with 7 bases fitting TRBD1. This CDR3 spans 14 amino acids. CDR1 and CDR2 from the germline V gene are SGHTA and FQGNSA. The ends lost 1 base at V and 3 bases at J; junction bases unmatched: 3. The CDR3 is CASSLGQGIYEQYF. DNA for the CDR3: TGTGCCAGCAGCTTAGGACAGGGCATCTACGAGCAGTACTTC.

Regarding this clonotype: The junction shows a germline mismatch at one end, possibly a read error. The chain is built from TRBV7-9 and TRBJ2-4; TRBD1 aligns across 9 bases. The CDR3 is 15 residues long. Germline V gene data show CDR1 as SEHNR and CDR2 as FQNEAQ (reference sequence). The DNA for the CDR3 is TGTGCCAGCAGCTTAGCCGAATGGCAGGACAGGGGCCCGTCCTTC. The encoded protein is CASSLAEWQDRGPSF.

This sequence joins TRBV12-3 or TRBV12-4 and TRBJ2-1; the D gene is possibly TRBD1 (5 bases). The V gene lost 7 bases and the J gene lost 8 bases, with 18 bases spanning the gap. There are 14 residues in the CDR3. The DNA of the CDR3 is TGTGCCAGCACCGCCCTGGCAGGGCTTGATGAGCAGTTCTTC. It translates to CASTALAGLDEQFF.

This clonotype was observed a few times. The chain carries TRBV7-2 and TRBJ2-1; D call uncertain. Germline-derived CDR1 and CDR2 are SGHTA and FQGNSA. The CDR3 is 12 residues long. V was shortened by 2 bases and J by 9 bases, with 8 bases between the two germline ends. The CDR3 DNA reads as TGTGCCAGCAGCTTAATGGAGACTGAGCAGTTCTTC. This encodes CASSLMETEQFF.

This clonotype was detected a few times. The junction shows a germline mismatch at one end, possibly a read error. The rearrangement links TRBV27 to TRBJ1-6, with D tentatively TRBD1 (5 bases). Germline V gene lookup returns CDR1 MNHEY and CDR2 SMNVEV (reference sequence). CDR3 length: 16 amino acids. CDR3 sequence reads: CASSPGPWGGNSPLHF. CDR3 nucleotides: TGTGCCAGCAGTCCCGGACCCTGGGGCGGAAATTCACCTCTCCACTTT.

This clonotype has a count of ten or more. The rearrangement uses TRBV25-1 and TRBJ2-7, with TRBD1 identical over 7 bases. Germline loops: CDR1 MGHDK, CDR2 SYGVNS. V shed 4 bases, J shed 6 bases, and the junction held 27 bases outside the gene matches. The CDR3 length is 20 residues. CDR3 sequence (DNA): TGTGCCAGCAGTGGACGGGACAGCCCTAGGGACACCCTTTTTTCAACCGAGCAGTACTTC. It translates to CASSGRDSPRDTLFSTEQYF.

Worth noting for this clonotype: One end of the junction fails to match germline, which may point to a read error. This chain connects TRBV28 to TRBJ2-3, with 11 positions matching TRBD1. The CDR3 contains 17 residues. Germline lookup yields CDR1 MDHEN and CDR2 SYDVKM. This chain's CDR3 is CTSSLFPDRGRADTQYF. CDR3 nucleotide sequence: TGTACCAGCAGTTTATTCCCGGACAGGGGGCGAGCAGATACGCAGTATTTT.

This clonotype showed up many times. This chain joins TRBV7-2 and TRBJ2-3; 9 bases match TRBD2. Germline V gene lookup returns CDR1 SGHTA and CDR2 FQGNSA. J lost 6 bases, V lost 0 bases, and 10 bases had no gene match. The CDR3 runs to 17 residues. In nucleotides, the CDR3 is TGTGCCAGCAGCTTAGCTGCGGGCGGGGGGGTTTTCGATACGCAGTATTTT. Protein product: CASSLAAGGGVFDTQYF.

There are many counts of this clonotype. This chain links TRBV7-6 with TRBJ1-5; D is uncertain. The CDR3 sequence is 15 residues long. Trimming left V 2 bases short and J 5 bases short, with 13 bases between. Germline V lookup: CDR1 SGHVS, CDR2 FNYEAQ. The CDR3 DNA sequence: TGTGCCAGCAGCTTAAGCCCTTTGGGTGATCAGCCCCAGCATTTT. Encoded protein: CASSLSPLGDQPQHF.

The table lists this clonotype with a few counts. This chain connects TRBV23-1 to TRBJ1-4; D ambiguous. TRBV23-1 falls under the ORF class, with uncertain function. The V end lost 10 bases, the J end lost 8 bases, and 20 bases lay between the germline ends. The CDR3 totals 14 residues. CDR3 in amino acids: CATIRGREDEKLFF. The DNA for the CDR3 is TGCGCCACCATCCGGGGAAGGGAAGACGAAAAACTGTTTTTT.